A single sample is the source of the 22 T cell receptor beta chains below, sequenced in a study of blood T cell repertoires in COVID-19 (TCRdb year 2020). The method was the immunoSEQ multiplex PCR assay. Imported from immuneACCESS, the table was reduced by TCRdb to in-frame sequences with V and J called. These copies leave out some clones; in studies compared against another copy, an unresolved V gene accounts for under half, and the cause of the remainder is not known. The sample includes around 250,000 clones, with 70% to 90% observed a single time. The top ten hold less than 2.5% of the sample. Input material: PBMCs or T cells enriched from blood (not recorded which). Every receptor here comes from a woman aged 45-60 years who had recovered from COVID-19.

This clone was observed once. The rearrangement links TRBV3-1 (or the pseudogene TRBV3-2) to TRBJ2-1; D is unclear. Germline V lookup: CDR1 LGHDT, CDR2 YNNKEL (reference sequence). The CDR3 totals 15 residues. Trimming left V 0 bases short and J 5 bases short, with 11 bases between. CDR3: CASSQDLGSDNEQFF. The CDR3 DNA is TGTGCCAGCAGCCAAGATCTCGGCAGCGACAATGAGCAGTTCTTC.

J is TRBJ2-7 and V is TRBV5-1; 8 bases map to TRBD2. Germline CDR1 reads SGHRS; CDR2 reads YFSETQ. V dropped 4 bases and J dropped 3; count of bases not matched to a gene: 9. The CDR3 extends over 15 amino acids. Here the CDR3 reads CASSPRGSGNYEQYF. The CDR3 nucleotides read TGCGCCAGCAGCCCAAGAGGTAGCGGGAACTACGAGCAGTACTTC.

The chain combines TRBV5-1 with TRBJ1-4; 10 bases map to TRBD1. V gave up 5 bases and J gave up 2 bases; unmatched junction bases: 12. The CDR3 covers 18 residues. Germline V lookup: CDR1 SGHRS, CDR2 YFSETQ. CDR3 in amino acids: CASRRDRGLGFTNEKLFF. The CDR3 DNA reads TGCGCCAGCAGACGGGACAGGGGATTAGGGTTTACTAATGAAAAACTGTTTTTT.

In DNA form, the CDR3 reads TGTGCCAGCAGTGAGAAGAGCGGGAGGGGTTACGAGCAGTACTTC. This codes for CASSEKSGRGYEQYF. This chain connects TRBV25-1 to TRBJ2-7; 10 bases line up with TRBD2. Germline CDR1 reads MGHDK; CDR2 reads SYGVNS. The junction had 6 bases not matched to a gene; V was cut back by 3 bases and J by 4 bases. The CDR3 spans 15 residues.

This chain links TRBV28 with TRBJ1-1; TRBD1 might be the D (5 bases). This CDR3 region has 15 residues. Trimming took 2 bases from V and 3 from J, leaving 13 bases between them. Germline CDR1 and CDR2: MDHEN and SYDVKM. For the CDR3, the DNA is TGTGCCAGCAGTTTAGCAGGGAATAGGGACACTGAAGCTTTCTTT. Translated: CASSLAGNRDTEAFF. The full variable domain, completed using reference TRBV28 and TRBJ1-1, is DVKVTQSSRYLVKRTGEKVFLECVQDMDHENMFWYRQDPGLGLRLIYFSYDVKMKEKGDIPEGYSVSREKKERFSLILESASTNQTSMYLCASSLAGNRDTEAFFGQGTRLTVV.

The chain links TRBV19 to TRBJ1-2; tentatively, D is TRBD1 (6 bases). Germline lookup yields CDR1 LNHDA and CDR2 SQIVND (reference sequence). This CDR3 is 19 amino acids long. Trimming removed 3 bases at V and 2 bases at J, with 25 bases between. This CDR3 reads CASSIHLRQGLGFNYGYTF. The CDR3 DNA is TGTGCCAGTAGTATCCACCTTCGCCAGGGGCTGGGTTTCAACTATGGCTACACCTTC.

V is TRBV25-1 and J is TRBJ2-3; TRBD2 might be the D (5 bases). V lost 4 bases, J lost 3 bases, and 11 bases lay in between. Germline loops: CDR1 MGHDK, CDR2 SYGVNS. The CDR3 runs to 14 residues. CDR3 sequence (DNA): TGTGCCAGCAGTGCTCGGGATTGGACAGATACGCAGTATTTT. It is translated as CASSARDWTDTQYF.

V gene TRBV2 combines with J gene TRBJ2-5; D possibly corresponds to TRBD2 (6 bases). Trimming removed 9 bases at V and 1 base at J, with 15 bases between. Germline assignment: CDR1 SNHLY and CDR2 FYNNEI. The CDR3 is made up of 14 amino acids. The CDR3 region has the DNA TGTGCCAGTCGGCTAGCGAACATCCAAGAGACCCAGTACTTC. It codes for CASRLANIQETQYF. The variable domain in full, completed from reference TRBV2 and TRBJ2-5, reads EPEVTQTPSHQVTQMGQEVILRCVPISNHLYFYWYRQILGQKVEFLVSFYNNEISEKSEIFDDQFSVERPDGSNFTLKIRSTKLEDSAMYFCASRLANIQETQYFGPGTRLLVL.

The gene calls are TRBV10-3 and TRBJ1-6, with 9 nucleotides matching TRBD1. CDR1 and CDR2 from the germline V gene are ENHRY and SYGVKD. V was clipped by 6 bases and J by 10 bases; unmatched bases: 7. This CDR3 is built from 14 residues. The CDR3: CAIRSGTGRSPLHF. CDR3 DNA sequence: TGTGCCATCAGGTCCGGGACAGGGAGATCACCCCTCCACTTT.

This clone was counted a single time. The chain employs TRBV19 and TRBJ1-6, with a tentative D call TRBD1 (6 bases). Germline V gene lookup returns CDR1 LNHDA and CDR2 SQIVND (reference sequence). CDR3 length: 14 residues. V gave up 6 bases and J gave up 5 bases, with 11 bases separating them. CDR3 amino acids: CASRDGTHNSPLHF. The CDR3 nucleotides are TGTGCCAGTAGAGATGGGACACATAATTCACCCCTCCACTTT.

The chain carries TRBV9 and TRBJ1-3, with D perhaps matching TRBD1 (5 bases). This CDR3 spans 14 amino acids. Trimming stripped 3 bases from V and 2 bases from J, with 9 bases between. The germline V gene has CDR1 SGDLS and CDR2 YYNGEE. For the CDR3, the DNA is TGTGCCAGCAGCGGGGGGAGGGCTGGAAACACCATATATTTT. Its translation: CASSGGRAGNTIYF.

The chain is built from TRBV10-3 and TRBJ1-4, with 8 bases fitting TRBD1. The CDR3 runs to 18 residues. The germline gives CDR1 ENHRY, CDR2 SYGVKD. J lost 0 bases, V lost 4 bases, and 10 bases had no gene match. The chain's CDR3 is CAISGRDRRVATNEKLFF. In nucleotides, the CDR3 is TGTGCCATCAGTGGCCGGGACAGGAGAGTTGCAACTAATGAAAAACTGTTTTTT.

The chain carries TRBV7-9 and TRBJ2-7, with D perhaps matching TRBD2 (5 bases). CDR1 and CDR2 from the germline V gene are SEHNR and FQNEAQ (reference sequence). The CDR3 is 12 residues long. Deletions cut 5 bases from V and 6 bases from J, with 11 bases between. This chain's CDR3 is CASSLLVSEQYF. In DNA, the CDR3 is TGTGCCAGCAGCCTACTAGTAAGCGAGCAGTACTTC. Together with reference TRBV7-9 and TRBJ2-7, the CDR3 gives the full variable domain: DTGVSQNPRHKITKRGQNVTFRCDPISEHNRLYWYRQTLGQGPEFLTYFQNEAQLEKSRLLSDRFSAERPKGSFSTLEIQRTEQGDSAMYLCASSLLVSEQYFGPGTRLTVT.

The rearrangement joins TRBV29-1 to TRBJ2-7; maybe TRBD2 (6 bases). The CDR3 runs 13 residues. The germline V gene has CDR1 SQVTM and CDR2 ANQGSEA. Trimming took 7 bases from V and 4 from J, leaving 17 bases between them. For the CDR3, the DNA is TGCAGCGCCACGGGGAGCGGGTTTTACGAGCAGTACTTC. As protein: CSATGSGFYEQYF.

This chain links TRBV5-5 with TRBJ2-1, with D perhaps matching TRBD1 (6 bases). Between the trimmed V and J ends, which lost 5 bases and 0 bases, there was a span of 12 bases. Looked up from germline, CDR1 is SGHKS and CDR2 is YYEKEE (reference sequence). The CDR3 is made up of 15 amino acids. The CDR3: CASRPDRSSYNEQFF. Written as DNA, the CDR3 is TGTGCCAGCAGACCAGACAGGAGCTCCTACAATGAGCAGTTCTTC.

This clone was found a few times. The chain recombines TRBV12-5 with TRBJ1-5; TRBD1 aligns across 7 bases. Germline trimming cut 7 bases from V and 7 bases from J; bases unmatched to any gene: 7. CDR3 length: 13 amino acids. CDR1 is LGHNT and CDR2 is FRNRAP in the germline V gene. CDR3 coding DNA: TGTGCTAGTGCGCAGGGGGGCCGCCAGCCCCAGCATTTT. Its translation: CASAQGGRQPQHF.

The chain uses TRBV27 and TRBJ2-1, with D possibly matching TRBD1 (6 bases). The CDR3 is made up of 14 amino acids. CDR1 is MNHEY, CDR2 SMNVEV, per germline (reference sequence). Trimming cost V 3 bases and J 4 bases, with 10 bases left between them. Written as DNA, the CDR3 is TGTGCCAGCAGTTTTCAGGGGCCTTACAATGAGCAGTTCTTC. This sequence encodes CASSFQGPYNEQFF.

In nucleotides, the CDR3 is TGTGCCAGTAGGGGGTCGACAGAGCTTGGAAACACCATATATTTT. Protein: CASRGSTELGNTIYF. The chain couples TRBV19 to TRBJ1-3; D perhaps matches TRBD1 (5 bases). V was shortened by 6 bases and J by 3 bases, with 15 bases between the two germline ends. CDR1 is LNHDA and CDR2 is SQIVND in the germline V gene (reference sequence). The CDR3 consists of 15 residues.

The chain joins TRBV15 to TRBJ2-1, with TRBD2 identical over 7 bases. Germline V gene lookup returns CDR1 LNHNV and CDR2 YYDKDF (reference sequence). V lost 0 bases and J lost 7; bases outside the gene matches: 12. This CDR3 spans 17 amino acids. Here the CDR3 reads CATSRDGGVRGLNEQFF. For the CDR3, the DNA is TGTGCCACCAGCAGAGATGGGGGGGTACGCGGGTTAAATGAGCAGTTCTTC.

The chain combines TRBV30 with TRBJ2-1; 8 bases are shared with TRBD2. Germline V gives CDR1 GTSNPN, CDR2 SVGIG (reference sequence). The CDR3 length is 13 residues. The J segment lost 3 bases and the V segment lost 5 bases, leaving 3 bases of the junction unmatched. Written as DNA, the CDR3 is TGTGCCTGGTGTGCGGGAGGCTACAATGAGCAGTTCTTC. Its protein is CAWCAGGYNEQFF. The whole variable domain, remainder taken from reference TRBV30 and TRBJ2-1, is SQTIHQWPATLVQPVGSPLSLECTVEGTSNPNLYWYRQAAGRGLQLLFYSVGIGQISSEVPQNLSASRPQDRQFILSSKKLLLSDSGFYLCAWCAGGYNEQFFGPGTRLTVL.

The chain couples TRBV11-3 to TRBJ2-1; weak D call: TRBD2 (5 bases). This CDR3 has 13 residues. V lost 2 bases and J lost 6, with 8 bases in between. CDR1 is SGHNT and CDR2 is YENEEA in the germline V gene. The CDR3 nucleotides are TGTGCCAGCAGCTTAAAGGAGGCCAATGAGCAGTTCTTC. It codes for CASSLKEANEQFF.

The chain is built from TRBV5-6 and TRBJ2-1, with D possibly TRBD2 on 6 matching bases. The V gene lost 4 bases and the J gene lost 4 bases, with 15 bases spanning the gap. The germline V gene has CDR1 SGHDT and CDR2 YYEEEE. CDR3 length equals 15 residues. CDR3 nucleotide sequence: TGTGCCAGCAGCAGGGACTTCTTAGGGTACAATGAGCAGTTCTTC. As protein: CASSRDFLGYNEQFF.